Listed below are T cell receptor beta chains from one sample, sequenced in a study of cytomegalovirus exposure and HLA in healthy donors. Only in-frame clones appear in the TCRdb table, and some are missing; sequencing was by immunoSEQ multiplex PCR. The sample consists of hundreds of thousands of clones, around 90% of them appearing once. Sequencing was carried out using PBMCs. The source of these receptors is a woman aged 18-29 years in good health and CMV-seropositive. The CDR3 runs from the conserved cysteine through the conserved F or W. A D gene is named only where the DNA matches it firmly. For some rows the clone size is stated as once, few or many, or as a class when expanded; others skip it.

>TRBV7-3|TRBD2|TRBJ2-2|NA
TGTGCCAGCAGCCCCCTGGGACTAGCAGCCGGGGAGCTGTTTTTT
CASSPLGLAAGELFF
>TRBV6-1|TRBD1|TRBJ1-1|NA
TGTGCCAGCAGTGAATTCGGACAGGTCACTGAAGCTTTCTTT
CASSEFGQVTEAFF
>TRBV7-9|NA|TRBJ1-4|NA
TGTGCCAGCAGCTTTCAAGCTTACGATGCAACTAATGAAAAACTGTTTTTT
CASSFQAYDATNEKLFF
>TRBV7-2|TRBD2|TRBJ2-2|once
TGTGCCAGCAGCTTCGGGACTAGCGACATCACCGGGGAGCTGTTTTTT
CASSFGTSDITGELFF
>TRBV28|TRBD2|TRBJ2-1|NA
TGTGCCAGCACTGAGACTAGCGGGAGTGGGTACAATGAGCAGTTCTTC
CASTETSGSGYNEQFF
>TRBV18|NA|TRBJ2-1|NA
TGTGCCAGCTCACCACTTTCGGGGGATGAGCAGTTCTTC
CASSPLSGDEQFF
>TRBV10-3|NA|TRBJ2-3|NA
TGTGCCATCAGTGACGGGGTTAGCACAGATACGCAGTATTTT
CAISDGVSTDTQYF
>TRBV28|TRBD1|TRBJ2-3|NA
TGTGCCAGCAGTCGACCGGGACAGCATGCAGATACGCAGTATTTT
CASSRPGQHADTQYF
>TRBV10-2|NA|TRBJ1-2|NA
TGCGCCAGCAGTGGGGGCAGGGGAGGGCTCTATGGCTACACCTTC
CASSGGRGGLYGYTF
>TRBV30|NA|TRBJ2-7|NA
TGTGCCTGGGCCTCTAGGGGGGGGTTCTACGAGCAGTACTTC
CAWASRGGFYEQYF
>TRBV15|TRBD1|TRBJ2-1|NA
TGTGCCACCAGCAGAGGGGCGAGGGGGCCTTACAATGAGCAGTTCTTC
CATSRGARGPYNEQFF
>TRBV6-1|TRBD1|TRBJ2-3|NA
TGTGCCAGCAGTGCCGGGACAGGGGGCCCAGATACGCAGTATTTT
CASSAGTGGPDTQYF
>TRBV4-1|NA|TRBJ1-5|NA
TGCGCCAGCAGCCAAAGGGCACAGGTAAATCAGCCCCAGCATTTT
CASSQRAQVNQPQHF